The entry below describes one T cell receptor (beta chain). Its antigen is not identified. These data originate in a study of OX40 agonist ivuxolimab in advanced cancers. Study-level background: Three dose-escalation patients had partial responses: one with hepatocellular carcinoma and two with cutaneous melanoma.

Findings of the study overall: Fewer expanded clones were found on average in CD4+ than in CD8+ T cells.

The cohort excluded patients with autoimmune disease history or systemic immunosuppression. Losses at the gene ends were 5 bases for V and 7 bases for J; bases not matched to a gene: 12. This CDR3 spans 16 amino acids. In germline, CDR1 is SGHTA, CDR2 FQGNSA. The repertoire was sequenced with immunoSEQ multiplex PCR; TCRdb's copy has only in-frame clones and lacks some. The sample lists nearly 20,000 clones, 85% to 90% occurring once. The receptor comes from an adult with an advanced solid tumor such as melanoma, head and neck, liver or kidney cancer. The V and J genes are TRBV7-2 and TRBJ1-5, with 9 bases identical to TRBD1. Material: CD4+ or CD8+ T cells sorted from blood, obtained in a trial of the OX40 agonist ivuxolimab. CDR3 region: CASSRWGQGLGQPQHF. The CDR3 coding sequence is TGTGCCAGCAGCCGGTGGGGACAGGGACTTGGGCAGCCCCAGCATTTT.